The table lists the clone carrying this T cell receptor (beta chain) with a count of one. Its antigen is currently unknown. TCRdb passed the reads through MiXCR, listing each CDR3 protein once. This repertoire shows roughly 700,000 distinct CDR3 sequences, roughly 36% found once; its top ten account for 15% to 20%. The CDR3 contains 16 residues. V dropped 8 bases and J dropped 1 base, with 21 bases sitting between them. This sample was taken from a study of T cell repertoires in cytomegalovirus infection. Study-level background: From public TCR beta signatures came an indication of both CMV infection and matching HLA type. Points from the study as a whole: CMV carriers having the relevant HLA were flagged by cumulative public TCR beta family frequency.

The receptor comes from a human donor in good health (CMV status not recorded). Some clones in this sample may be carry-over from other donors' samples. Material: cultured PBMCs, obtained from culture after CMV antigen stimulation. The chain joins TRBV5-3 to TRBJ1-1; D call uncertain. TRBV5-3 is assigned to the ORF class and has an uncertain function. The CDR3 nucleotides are TGTGCCAGCACCCTCGCAGTCCGCGCAGGGAACACTGAAGCTTTCTTT. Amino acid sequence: CASTLAVRAGNTEAFF.